The 16 T cell receptor beta chains below come from one sample, sequenced in a study of vaccination and CD4 T cells after COVID-19. Treatment described: 10-day PBMC culture with coronavirus spike peptide pools or control peptides (ViraFEST assay). Antigen specificity for these receptors is unknown. Sequence data for DNA of cultured CD4+ T cells were generated by the Oncomine TCR Beta short-read assay. A single record per CDR3 protein comes from TCRdb applying MiXCR to the PCR reads. The profile shows about 15,000 distinct CDR3 sequences, approximately 59% of them singletons. The sequences come from CD4+ T cells from blood, cultured in vitro, collected after SARS-CoV-2 vaccination. Every receptor here comes from a human donor who had recovered from COVID-19.

The count of this clonotype is one. The rearrangement links TRBV6-1 to TRBJ1-5, with D tentatively TRBD1 (6 bases). V lost 7 bases to trimming and J lost 10 bases, with 20 bases between them. Germline V lookup: CDR1 MNHNS, CDR2 SASEGT. The CDR3 has 14 amino acids. This CDR3 is CASKSISGTPPQHF. DNA of the CDR3: TGTGCCAGCAAAAGCATATCCGGGACACCTCCCCAGCATTTT.

This clonotype was observed a handful of times. The V gene is TRBV6-1, the J gene TRBJ1-5; D might be TRBD1 (6 bases). The CDR3 extends over 17 amino acids. CDR1 MNHNS and CDR2 SASEGT come from the germline V gene. The V end was cut by 6 bases, the J end by 0 bases, with 18 bases between. The DNA of the CDR3 is TGTGCCAGCAGGGCTGGGACACCTCTATATAGCAATCAGCCCCAGCATTTT. Its translation: CASRAGTPLYSNQPQHF.

The rearrangement links TRBV11-3 to TRBJ1-2; 7 bases map to TRBD1. CDR3 length: 13 amino acids. Per germline, CDR1 SGHNT and CDR2 YENEEA. The ends lost 0 bases at V and 8 bases at J; junction bases unmatched: 3. CDR3 in amino acids: CASSLEGDSGYTF. The CDR3 DNA sequence: TGTGCCAGCAGCTTAGAGGGGGACAGCGGCTACACCTTC.

The chain links TRBV20-1 to TRBJ2-3, with a possible D match to TRBD1 (5 bases). Germline-derived CDR1 and CDR2 are DFQATT and SNEGSKA (reference sequence). The CDR3 extends over 15 amino acids. The V gene lost 0 bases and the J gene lost 6 bases, with 16 bases spanning the gap. The CDR3 reads CSARDPQGRSDTQYF. CDR3 bases: TGCAGTGCTAGAGATCCCCAGGGTCGCTCGGATACGCAGTATTTT.

The V and J genes are TRBV12-3 or TRBV12-4 and TRBJ1-5; the D gene is possibly TRBD1 (5 bases). There are 14 residues in the CDR3. Trimming left V 6 bases short and J 1 base short, with 10 bases between. The CDR3 DNA reads TGTGCCAGCAGCCCGGGACGGAGCAATCAGCCCCAGCATTTT. This gives the protein CASSPGRSNQPQHF.

The V gene is TRBV2, the J gene TRBJ1-1, with 8 bases fitting TRBD1. V lost 6 bases, J lost 5 bases, and 11 bases stayed unmatched. There are 15 residues in the CDR3. The germline gives CDR1 SNHLY, CDR2 FYNNEI. CDR3 amino acids: CASSPTTGARTEAFF. The CDR3 bases are TGTGCCAGCAGCCCAACGACAGGGGCGCGAACTGAAGCTTTCTTT.

This clonotype was counted between two and nine times. The V call is TRBV12-3 or TRBV12-4, the J call TRBJ1-5; D unclear. Trimming removed 3 bases at V and 3 bases at J, with 9 bases between. This CDR3 is built from 14 residues. CDR3 sequence: CASSFGLNNQPQHF. The CDR3 DNA reads as TGTGCCAGCAGTTTCGGGCTGAACAATCAGCCCCAGCATTTT.

The rearrangement uses TRBV24-1 and TRBJ2-1; 9 bases match TRBD2. The CDR3 has 17 residues. Trimming removed 3 bases from V and 7 bases from J; junction bases left unmatched: 12. Germline values: CDR1 KGHDR, CDR2 SFDVKD. This CDR3 is CATSDTRPSGRQNEQFF. The CDR3 bases are TGTGCCACCAGTGATACGCGACCAAGCGGGAGGCAAAATGAGCAGTTCTTC.

The rearrangement links TRBV19 to TRBJ1-5, with 12 bases aligning to TRBD1. The CDR3 is made up of 15 amino acids. The ends lost 5 bases at V and 7 bases at J; junction bases unmatched: 6. Germline assignment: CDR1 LNHDA and CDR2 SQIVND (reference sequence). CDR3 protein: CASSVGTGGGQPQHF. CDR3 DNA sequence: TGTGCCAGTAGTGTCGGGACAGGGGGCGGCCAGCCCCAGCATTTT.

The chain links TRBV11-2 to TRBJ1-2, with 8 nucleotides matching TRBD1. This CDR3 spans 14 amino acids. CDR1 is SGHAT, CDR2 FQNNGV, per germline. Unmatched junction bases numbered 4, after V lost 5 bases and J lost 2 bases. CDR3 protein: CASSLDRANYGYTF. CDR3 in DNA: TGTGCCAGCAGCCTGGACAGGGCCAACTATGGCTACACCTTC.

CDR3 region: CASSLSSGSHTGELFF. In nucleotides, the CDR3 is TGTGCCAGCAGCCTATCTTCCGGGTCCCACACCGGGGAGCTGTTTTTT. The gene calls are TRBV6-1 and TRBJ2-2; the D is unclear. V was clipped by 6 bases and J by 3 bases, with 17 bases between them. The germline V gene encodes CDR1 MNHNS and CDR2 SASEGT. The CDR3 is made up of 16 amino acids.

This clonotype has just one count. The V call is TRBV20-1, the J call TRBJ2-3; no reliable D call. This CDR3 is built from 11 residues. V lost 5 bases, J lost 6 bases, and 9 bases lay in between. Germline V gene data show CDR1 as DFQATT and CDR2 as SNEGSKA (reference sequence). CDR3 in DNA: TGCAGTGCTCTACACCCGGATACGCAGTATTTT. It is translated as CSALHPDTQYF.

J is TRBJ1-2 and V is TRBV28; D remains ambiguous. Trimming cost V 3 bases and J 8 bases, with 16 bases left between them. Germline-derived CDR1 and CDR2 are MDHEN and SYDVKM. This CDR3 region has 14 residues. The CDR3 coding sequence is TGTGCCAGCAGTTTTTATCGCGGGCATGGGGGCTACACCTTC. Translating it yields CASSFYRGHGGYTF.

The rearrangement joins TRBV7-2 to TRBJ1-2; tentative D call: TRBD1 (6 bases). Per germline, CDR1 SGHTA and CDR2 FQGNSA. The CDR3 extends over 15 amino acids. Deletions cut 5 bases from V and 3 bases from J, with 16 bases between. CDR3 sequence (DNA): TGTGCCAGCAGCCCCAAGGGGGTTGAGGACTATGGCTACACCTTC. Protein: CASSPKGVEDYGYTF.

V usage is TRBV11-3 and J usage is TRBJ2-2; TRBD2 agrees at 9 bases. V gave up 1 base and J gave up 6 bases; unmatched junction bases: 6. Per the germline V gene, CDR1 is SGHNT and CDR2 is YENEEA. CDR3 length: 16 amino acids. CDR3 bases: TGTGCCAGCAGCTTAGCCCTAGCGGGATTTTCCGGGGAGCTGTTTTTT. It translates to CASSLALAGFSGELFF.

DNA of the CDR3: TGCAGTGCTGGCCGCTCCGGGACAGGGGGTACTAATGAAAAACTGTTTTTT. It yields the protein CSAGRSGTGGTNEKLFF. This rearrangement joins TRBV20-1 to TRBJ1-4, with 11 bases aligning to TRBD1. V was clipped by 5 bases and J by 2 bases; unmatched bases: 10. The CDR3 spans 17 residues. Germline lookup yields CDR1 DFQATT and CDR2 SNEGSKA (reference sequence).